Each of the 11 T cell receptor beta chains below was sequenced from the same sample in a study of cytomegalovirus exposure and HLA in healthy donors. The primer mix had 60 Vbeta and 13 Jbeta primers. Some clones are missing from TCRdb's copy, which holds only in-frame ones; the method was immunoSEQ multiplex PCR. The repertoire holds about 110,000 clones, with 82% as singletons. The sample consisted of PBMCs. These receptors all stem from a man in his forties or fifties in good health and CMV-seronegative.

The chain has TRBV18 and TRBJ2-2; D ambiguous. The ends were cut back, 3 bases at V and 6 bases at J, with 11 bases in the middle. Germline-derived CDR1 and CDR2 are KGHSH and LQKENI. The CDR3 is 14 amino acids. The CDR3, as DNA: TGTGCCAGCTCACCCCACGGGTCGGCCGGGGAGCTGTTTTTT. Its protein is CASSPHGSAGELFF.

This clone was counted between two and nine times. The rearrangement joins TRBV29-1 to TRBJ1-1; TRBD1 is a possible D gene (5 bases). Germline V gene sequence: CDR1 SQVTM, CDR2 ANQGSEA. CDR3 length: 13 amino acids. V was trimmed by 2 bases and J by 10 bases, leaving 17 bases between them. The CDR3 DNA is TGCAGCGTTGAAAACCGACAGTCAAGGGTAGCTTTCTTT. Its protein product is CSVENRQSRVAFF.

The chain recombines TRBV19 with TRBJ2-2; no reliable D call. CDR3 length equals 13 residues. From germline, CDR1 is LNHDA and CDR2 SQIVND (reference sequence). Trimming removed 7 bases at V and 2 bases at J, with 8 bases between. The CDR3 nucleotides read TGTGCCAGTACCCAGGTCAACACCGGGGAGCTGTTTTTT. Protein: CASTQVNTGELFF.

The rearrangement joins TRBV14 to TRBJ2-4; D possibly corresponds to TRBD1 (5 bases). CDR1 and CDR2 from the germline V gene are SGHDN and FVKESK. This CDR3 has 14 residues. The V end was cut by 0 bases, the J end by 7 bases, with 10 bases between. The CDR3 sequence: CASSQEGVGNIQYF. In nucleotides, the CDR3 is TGTGCCAGCAGCCAAGAAGGGGTTGGTAACATTCAGTACTTC.

The rearrangement joins TRBV5-1 to TRBJ2-1; D remains ambiguous. From germline, CDR1 is SGHRS and CDR2 YFSETQ. V was pared by 4 bases and J by 6 bases, with 14 bases between. The CDR3 length is 14 residues. The chain's CDR3 is CASSPLRYINEQFF. CDR3 coding DNA: TGCGCCAGCAGCCCACTAAGATATATCAATGAGCAGTTCTTC.

The V call is TRBV25-1, the J call TRBJ2-1, with 11 bases that match TRBD1. The germline gives CDR1 MGHDK, CDR2 SYGVNS. CDR3 length: 17 amino acids. Losses at the gene ends were 4 bases for V and 3 bases for J; bases not matched to a gene: 8. The CDR3 region has the DNA TGTGCCAGCAGTGCAAATCCCGGGACAGGGGGCTACAATGAGCAGTTCTTC. Residues: CASSANPGTGGYNEQFF.

The genes are TRBV5-1 and TRBJ1-1; 9 bases are shared with TRBD1. The V and J ends lost 4 bases and 0 bases, in that order; junction bases with no gene match: 4. Germline V gene sequence: CDR1 SGHRS, CDR2 YFSETQ. This CDR3 spans 15 amino acids. The CDR3 nucleotides are TGCGCCAGCAGCCCAAGGACAGGGGTGAACACTGAAGCTTTCTTT. It codes for CASSPRTGVNTEAFF.

The rearrangement uses TRBV11-2 and TRBJ2-3; perhaps TRBD1 as D (5 bases). This CDR3 contains 16 residues. Germline V gives CDR1 SGHAT, CDR2 FQNNGV. Trimming took off 2 bases at V and 1 base at J, with 13 bases between the two ends. CDR3 DNA sequence: TGTGCCAGCAGCTTATTACAGGCCCTGGGCACAGATACGCAGTATTTT. Its translation is CASSLLQALGTDTQYF.

This clone was seen a handful of times. J is TRBJ1-4 and V is TRBV18; D is unclear. CDR3 length: 16 amino acids. The V and J ends lost 2 bases and 0 bases respectively, with 10 bases between them. Germline assignment: CDR1 KGHSH and CDR2 LQKENI. The CDR3 nucleotides read TGTGCCAGCTCACCAGCAGGTTTTTCAACTAATGAAAAACTGTTTTTT. Its protein is CASSPAGFSTNEKLFF.

This chain uses TRBV21-1 with TRBJ2-1; TRBD2 is taken as the D call from the table, unchecked against the DNA. TRBV21-1 is classified as a pseudogene. This CDR3 spans 19 amino acids. The CDR3 DNA follows: TGTGCCAGCAGCAAACACTCCCGGAGTGAGCCCCTACTACACAATGAGCAGTTCTTC. As protein: CASSKHSRSEPLLHNEQFF.

The DNA for the CDR3 is TGTGCCAGCAGCACGACAGGGAATCAGCCCCAGCATTTT. Residues: CASSTTGNQPQHF. The chain links TRBV2 to TRBJ1-5, with 7 bases fitting TRBD1. The V and J ends lost 6 bases and 4 bases, in that order; junction bases with no gene match: 3. CDR1 is SNHLY, CDR2 FYNNEI, per germline. The CDR3 sequence is 13 residues long.